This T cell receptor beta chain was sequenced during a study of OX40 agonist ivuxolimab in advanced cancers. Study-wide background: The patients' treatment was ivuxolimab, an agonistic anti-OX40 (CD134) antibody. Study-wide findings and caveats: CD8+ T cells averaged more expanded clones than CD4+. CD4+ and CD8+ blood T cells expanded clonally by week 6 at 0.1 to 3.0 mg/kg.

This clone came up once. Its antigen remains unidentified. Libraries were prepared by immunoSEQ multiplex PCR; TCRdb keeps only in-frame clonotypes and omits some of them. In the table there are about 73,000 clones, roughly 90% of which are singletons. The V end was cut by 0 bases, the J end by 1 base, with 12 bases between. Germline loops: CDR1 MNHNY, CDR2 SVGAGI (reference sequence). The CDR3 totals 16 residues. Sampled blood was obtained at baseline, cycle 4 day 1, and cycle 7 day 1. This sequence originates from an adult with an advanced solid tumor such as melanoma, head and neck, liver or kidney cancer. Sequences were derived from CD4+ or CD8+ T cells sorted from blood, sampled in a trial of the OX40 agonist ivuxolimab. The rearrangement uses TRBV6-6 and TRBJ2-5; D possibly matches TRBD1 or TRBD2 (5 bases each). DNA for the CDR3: TGTGCCAGCAGTTACTCGCCAGGTGGGACCCAAGAGACCCAGTACTTC. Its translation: CASSYSPGGTQETQYF.